This TCR beta chain was sequenced during a study of blood T cell repertoires in COVID-19 (dated by TCRdb to about 2020). Background on the whole study: Collaborator samples came from the United States, Italy and Spain and covered acute and convalescent phases of COVID-19. The material from the prospective study consisted of cDNA or gDNA derived from T cells, B-cell-depleted T cells, or PBMCs. The dataset comprised deeply sampled blood TCRbeta repertoires from subjects exposed to, actively infected with, or recovered from COVID-19. The repertoires were released in a freely available public database meant as a resource for research on the immune response to SARS-CoV-2. The samples were drawn from two sources: the first 160 participants of the ongoing ImmuneRACE study, and approximately 1,300 subjects contributed by 6 global collaborators. Nearly every sample came with metadata listing a de-identified subject ID, COVID-19 status, age in years and sex. Where available, HLA class I and class II types were taken from metadata supplied by the sample provider and were not determined by assay-based typing. Beyond this particular receptor, the publication reports: Clinical and demographic metadata were provided uncurated, with the amount varying by source and participant.

This clone was found once. The antigen it binds to is not known. One base away there is no much larger clone; base qualities are not given. The CDR3 numbers 15 residues from cysteine through phenylalanine. Only the CDR3 portion is preserved as DNA: 45 bases, with reading frame beginning at the first base. CDR1 is given as LNHDA and CDR2 as SQIVND, both from the germline V gene (reference sequence). The junction carries 12 bases between V and J, which are trimmed by 0 bases and 4 bases respectively. TCRbeta CDR3 regions were amplified from genomic DNA using the immunoSEQ Assay, a bias-controlled multiplex PCR. Concerning the study's data processing: Within the assay, amplification of reference gene primers was used to estimate how many nucleated cells each sample contained. To quantify the absolute abundance of each unique TCRbeta CDR3 rearrangement, sequence reads were collapsed and filtered. For each sample, productive Simpson clonality was calculated by taking the square root of Simpson's diversity index across productive rearrangements. This immuneACCESS table, as held by TCRdb, lists in-frame sequences with V and J called but not all clones. Of the missing ones, under half trace to an unresolved V gene in checked studies; the others have no known cause. Clone size and V and J calls were adopted from that table, with D and trimming inferred from the DNA. This sample comprises around 250,000 clones, about 91% of them detected only once. Of the sample, more than 1% falls within the top ten clones.

Enrolling through a virtual design, the prospective study's participants ranged in age from about 18 to 89 years and lived across approximately 25 United States geographic areas. In the prospective study, cohorts were assigned on the basis of participant-reported clinical history obtained from a screening survey and a study questionnaire. Each participant in the prospective study had whole blood, serum and a nasopharyngeal or oropharyngeal swab collected by mobile phlebotomists. Over a roughly two-month period, participants in the prospective study had the option of providing additional blood draws and questionnaires. Before DNA extraction, prospective study blood samples were shipped either frozen or at room temperature.

Sequencing used PBMCs or T cells enriched from blood (not recorded which). This clonotype originated in a woman aged 40 to 49 with acute COVID-19. The chain links TRBV19 with TRBJ1-2; no D segment can be confidently identified. This receptor has the CDR3 CASSIDWEGSYGYTF. DNA sequence: TGTGCCAGTAGTATAGATTGGGAGGGTTCCTATGGCTACACCTTC.